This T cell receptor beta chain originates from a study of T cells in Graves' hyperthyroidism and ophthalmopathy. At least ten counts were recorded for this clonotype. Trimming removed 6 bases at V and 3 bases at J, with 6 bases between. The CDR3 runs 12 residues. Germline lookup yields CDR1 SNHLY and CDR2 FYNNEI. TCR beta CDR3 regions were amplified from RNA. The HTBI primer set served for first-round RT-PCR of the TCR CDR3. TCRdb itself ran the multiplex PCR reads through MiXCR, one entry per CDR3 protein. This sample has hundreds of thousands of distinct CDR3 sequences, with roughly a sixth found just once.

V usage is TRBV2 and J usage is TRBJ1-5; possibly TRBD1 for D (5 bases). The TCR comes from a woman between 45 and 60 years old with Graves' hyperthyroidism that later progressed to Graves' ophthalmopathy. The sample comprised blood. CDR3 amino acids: CASRGDNQPQHF. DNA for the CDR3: TGTGCCAGCAGAGGGGACAATCAGCCCCAGCATTTT. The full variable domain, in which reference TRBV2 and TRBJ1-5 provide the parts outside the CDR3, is EPEVTQTPSHQVTQMGQEVILRCVPISNHLYFYWYRQILGQKVEFLVSFYNNEISEKSEIFDDQFSVERPDGSNFTLKIRSTKLEDSAMYFCASRGDNQPQHFGDGTRLSIL.